The 30 T cell receptor beta chains reported below all come from one sample, sequenced in a study of siplizumab effects on memory and regulatory T cells. This table comes from immunoSEQ multiplex PCR, and its TCRdb copy is limited to in-frame clones, with some not included. The sample lists about 52,000 clones, 95% to 98% seen once, with around 0.64% in the top ten. Sample: naive CD4+ T cells sorted from blood. The receptors were sampled from a human donor in good health.

The rearrangement joins TRBV19 to TRBJ1-4, with 7 bases aligning to TRBD1. The germline V gene has CDR1 LNHDA and CDR2 SQIVND (reference sequence). The CDR3 totals 17 residues. V dropped 3 bases and J dropped 2; count of bases not matched to a gene: 9. The CDR3 reads CASSIWQGGATNEKLFF. CDR3 coding DNA: TGTGCCAGTAGTATTTGGCAGGGGGGAGCGACTAATGAAAAACTGTTTTTT.

The chain employs TRBV2 and TRBJ2-3; possible D gene TRBD2, 6 bases. CDR3 size: 15 residues. The germline V and J ends were trimmed by 7 bases and 2 bases, with 16 bases remaining between them. Germline loops: CDR1 SNHLY, CDR2 FYNNEI. The CDR3 DNA sequence: TGTGCCAGCAAGGTACTAGCAGTTTTCACAGATACGCAGTATTTT. Its translation: CASKVLAVFTDTQYF. The full variable domain, completed using reference TRBV2 and TRBJ2-3, is EPEVTQTPSHQVTQMGQEVILRCVPISNHLYFYWYRQILGQKVEFLVSFYNNEISEKSEIFDDQFSVERPDGSNFTLKIRSTKLEDSAMYFCASKVLAVFTDTQYFGPGTRLTVL.

The rearrangement joins TRBV30 to TRBJ1-1; D gene unclear. V lost 0 bases and J 11 bases, leaving 10 bases between the germline ends. The CDR3 contains 11 residues. Germline CDR1 GTSNPN, CDR2 SVGIG (reference sequence). The CDR3 here is CAWSVSLRAFF. DNA of the CDR3: TGTGCCTGGAGTGTAAGCCTAAGGGCTTTCTTT.

The V call is TRBV2, the J call TRBJ2-2; D unresolved. Germline CDR1 and CDR2: SNHLY and FYNNEI. The V end was cut by 3 bases, the J end by 6 bases, with 11 bases between. The CDR3 extends over 14 amino acids. DNA for the CDR3: TGTGCCAGCAGTGAGATAACAAGCGCCGGGGAGCTGTTTTTT. Residues: CASSEITSAGELFF.

As to this clone: The junction and the germline gene differ at one end; a read error may be behind it. The CDR3 loop is CASSRSGHLNNQQFF. In nucleotides, the CDR3 is TGTGCCAGCAGCCGCTCCGGACACCTAAACAATCAGCAGTTCTTC. The V and J genes are TRBV11-3 and TRBJ2-1; the D gene is possibly TRBD1 (5 bases). Germline CDR1 is SGHNT and CDR2 is YENEEA. The CDR3 totals 15 residues.

V is TRBV6-1 and J is TRBJ1-5, with a weak D call TRBD1 (5 bases). The CDR3 is 15 amino acids. The germline V gene encodes CDR1 MNHNS and CDR2 SASEGT. The V end was cut by 7 bases, the J end by 0 bases, with 13 bases between. In DNA form, the CDR3 reads TGTGCCAGCACCGGGACTTCCTATAGCAATCAGCCCCAGCATTTT. This translates into CASTGTSYSNQPQHF.

This clone was found once. The chain links TRBV5-1 to TRBJ2-7, with D perhaps TRBD1 (5 bases). V lost 0 bases and J lost 3, with 10 bases in between. Germline V gene data show CDR1 as SGHRS and CDR2 as YFSETQ. This CDR3 is built from 14 residues. The CDR3 DNA reads as TGCGCCAGCAGCTTGGGTCAGGGTAACTACGAGCAGTACTTC. It is translated as CASSLGQGNYEQYF.

The chain combines TRBV4-2 with TRBJ2-1, with 14 bases lining up with TRBD2. CDR3 size: 16 residues. The germline V gene encodes CDR1 LGHNA and CDR2 YNFKEQ. V lost 2 bases, J lost 8 bases, and 5 bases stayed unmatched. This CDR3 is CASSQTGLAGVDEQFF. The CDR3 nucleotides read TGTGCCAGCAGCCAAACGGGACTAGCGGGGGTGGATGAGCAGTTCTTC.

J is TRBJ2-7 and V is TRBV28; the match to TRBD2 covers 7 bases. The CDR3 sequence is 16 residues long. V shed 4 bases, J shed 2 bases, and the junction held 11 bases outside the gene matches. Germline V CDR1 and CDR2: MDHEN, SYDVKM. CDR3 protein: CASSSPWASGTYEQYF. For the CDR3, the DNA is TGTGCCAGCAGTTCCCCTTGGGCGAGCGGGACCTACGAGCAGTACTTC.

The V gene is TRBV30, the J gene TRBJ1-5; 7 bases are shared with TRBD1. Per germline, CDR1 GTSNPN and CDR2 SVGIG (reference sequence). The CDR3 has 13 amino acids. J lost 4 bases, V lost 2 bases, and 2 bases had no gene match. CDR3 sequence (DNA): TGTGCCTGGAGTCGGGACAGAAATCAGCCCCAGCATTTT. As protein: CAWSRDRNQPQHF.

The chain is built from TRBV5-1 and TRBJ2-3; 7 positions agree with TRBD1. V shed 5 bases and J 4 bases; nucleotides not matched to a gene: 7. This CDR3 is 14 amino acids long. Germline V CDR1 and CDR2: SGHRS, YFSETQ. Written as DNA, the CDR3 is TGCGCCAGCAGGTCGACAGGGATTGCAGATACGCAGTATTTT. Its protein is CASRSTGIADTQYF.

The chain combines TRBV14 with TRBJ1-1; TRBD1 aligns across 9 bases. CDR1 SGHDN and CDR2 FVKESK come from the germline V gene. The CDR3 has 16 amino acids. With V trimmed by 1 base and J by 5 bases, 8 bases remained unmatched. The CDR3 DNA reads TGTGCCAGCAGCCAAGTCGGCGACAGGGGGAGGACTGAAGCTTTCTTT. Translating gives CASSQVGDRGRTEAFF.

This chain links TRBV7-9 with TRBJ1-2; TRBD1 matches 12 bases. The CDR3 is 16 residues long. The germline CDR1 and CDR2 sequences are SEHNR and FQNEAQ (reference sequence). V lost 2 bases to trimming and J lost 13 bases; unmatched junction nucleotides: 14. For the CDR3, the DNA is TGTGCCAGCAGCTTAACCGGGACAGGGGGCGCGCGAAACTGCACCTTC. Translated: CASSLTGTGGARNCTF.

The CDR3: CASSQGREQYF. The CDR3 bases are TGTGCCAGCAGCCAAGGGAGGGAGCAGTACTTC. The J gene is TRBJ2-7, the V gene TRBV7-6; weak D call: TRBD2 (6 bases). The CDR3 loop spans 11 amino acids. V lost 5 bases to trimming and J lost 7 bases, with 9 bases between them. The germline gives CDR1 SGHVS, CDR2 FNYEAQ.

This rearrangement joins TRBV30 to TRBJ2-2, with D unclear. The germline V gene has CDR1 GTSNPN and CDR2 SVGIG (reference sequence). CDR3 length equals 14 residues. V was clipped by 0 bases and J by 1 base, with 6 bases between them. This CDR3 reads CAWSVRLNTGELFF. In DNA, the CDR3 is TGTGCCTGGAGTGTACGTCTGAACACCGGGGAGCTGTTTTTT.

The V gene is TRBV6-6, the J gene TRBJ1-5, with D unresolved. Germline assignment: CDR1 MNHNY and CDR2 SVGAGI (reference sequence). V was shortened by 2 bases and J by 3 bases, with 2 bases between the two germline ends. This CDR3 spans 12 amino acids. Here the CDR3 DNA reads TGTGCCAGCAGTTACGACAATCAGCCCCAGCATTTT. Its protein product is CASSYDNQPQHF.

This chain connects TRBV7-9 to TRBJ1-1; D call uncertain. The CDR3 contains 13 residues. Germline CDR1 is SEHNR and CDR2 is FQNEAQ (reference sequence). V was cut by 1 base and J by 6 bases, with 9 bases left in between. The CDR3 spells CASSLEWSAEAFF. CDR3 DNA: TGTGCCAGCAGCTTAGAGTGGTCAGCTGAAGCTTTCTTT.

This clone was seen a few times. The chain joins TRBV6-5 to TRBJ1-1, with a possible D match to TRBD1 (6 bases). Looked up from germline, CDR1 is MNHEY and CDR2 is SVGAGI. The germline V and J ends were trimmed by 6 bases and 1 base, with 15 bases remaining between them. The CDR3 sequence is 15 residues long. CDR3 sequence: CASRPQGLGNTEAFF. CDR3 nucleotides: TGTGCCAGCAGACCACAGGGTCTTGGGAACACTGAAGCTTTCTTT.

V usage is TRBV7-9 and J usage is TRBJ2-7; 7 bases align to TRBD1. This CDR3 spans 15 amino acids. Trimming took 6 bases from V and 2 from J; bases not matched to a gene: 10. Germline CDR1 SEHNR, CDR2 FQNEAQ (reference sequence). CDR3 sequence reads: CASSRTGTVTYEQYF. The CDR3 bases are TGTGCCAGCAGTCGTACCGGGACAGTGACCTACGAGCAGTACTTC. Filled out from reference TRBV7-9 and TRBJ2-7, the complete variable domain reads DTGVSQNPRHKITKRGQNVTFRCDPISEHNRLYWYRQTLGQGPEFLTYFQNEAQLEKSRLLSDRFSAERPKGSFSTLEIQRTEQGDSAMYLCASSRTGTVTYEQYFGPGTRLTVT.

The V gene is TRBV19, the J gene TRBJ2-2; no clear D. Germline V gives CDR1 LNHDA, CDR2 SQIVND (reference sequence). The CDR3 is 14 amino acids. Trimming removed 0 bases at V and 7 bases at J, with 9 bases between. The CDR3 is CASSIDRASGELFF. The CDR3 nucleotides are TGTGCCAGTAGTATAGATAGGGCAAGCGGGGAGCTGTTTTTT.

The gene calls are TRBV28 and TRBJ2-7; D is possibly TRBD1 (5 bases). The CDR3 totals 13 residues. Germline loops: CDR1 MDHEN, CDR2 SYDVKM. Trimming removed 6 bases from V and 5 bases from J, with 14 bases in between. DNA of the CDR3: TGTGCCAGCAGAAATCAGGGATTGAACGAGCAGTACTTC. Translated: CASRNQGLNEQYF.

This chain connects TRBV7-9 to TRBJ2-2; 8 nucleotides match TRBD2. Germline V gene data show CDR1 as SEHNR and CDR2 as FQNEAQ (reference sequence). With 4 bases clipped from V and 5 bases from J, the junction kept 15 bases outside the gene matches. There are 18 residues in the CDR3. In nucleotides, the CDR3 is TGTGCCAGCAGCTCCGGGGGAGCGGGAGTCGTTTTGACCGGGGAGCTGTTTTTT. Its protein product is CASSSGGAGVVLTGELFF.

The chain joins TRBV7-9 to TRBJ2-1, with D maybe TRBD1 (7 bases). The germline V and J ends were trimmed by 7 bases and 14 bases, with 15 bases remaining between them. Germline V gene data show CDR1 as SEHNR and CDR2 as FQNEAQ (reference sequence). This CDR3 contains 11 residues. This CDR3 is CASTSPRGEFF. The CDR3 DNA is TGTGCCAGCACCAGCCCCAGGGGGGAGTTCTTC.

The chain has TRBV6-1 and TRBJ2-7; 9 positions agree with TRBD2. From germline, CDR1 is MNHNS and CDR2 SASEGT. V lost 3 bases and J lost 4; bases outside the gene matches: 10. The CDR3 is made up of 16 amino acids. The DNA of the CDR3 is TGTGCCAGCAGTGACGTAGCGGGAGACCCTCGATACGAGCAGTACTTC. Amino acids: CASSDVAGDPRYEQYF.

The chain employs TRBV27 and TRBJ1-1; TRBD1 matches 8 bases. The CDR3 is made up of 14 amino acids. The ends lost 3 bases at V and 10 bases at J; junction bases unmatched: 10. Germline CDR1 reads MNHEY; CDR2 reads SMNVEV (reference sequence). CDR3 protein: CASSLAGGNLRAFF. CDR3 nucleotide sequence: TGTGCCAGCAGTTTGGCAGGGGGCAACCTGAGAGCTTTCTTT.

The V gene is TRBV19, the J gene TRBJ2-7; 10 positions match TRBD1. Germline V gene sequence: CDR1 LNHDA, CDR2 SQIVND (reference sequence). This CDR3 contains 15 residues. The V segment lost 6 bases and the J segment 6 bases; nucleotides outside the gene matches: 11. This chain's CDR3 is CASRGSRDRGIEQYF. The CDR3 region has the DNA TGTGCCAGTAGAGGCAGTCGGGACAGGGGCATCGAGCAGTACTTC.

This rearrangement joins TRBV2 to TRBJ2-1, with D perhaps TRBD1 (6 bases). The CDR3 is 15 amino acids. From germline, CDR1 is SNHLY and CDR2 FYNNEI. The V and J ends lost 7 bases and 2 bases respectively, with 15 bases between them. The CDR3 is CASTRGQITYNEQFF. In DNA, the CDR3 is TGTGCCAGCACCAGGGGCCAGATCACCTACAATGAGCAGTTCTTC. The full variable domain, in which reference TRBV2 and TRBJ2-1 provide the parts outside the CDR3, is EPEVTQTPSHQVTQMGQEVILRCVPISNHLYFYWYRQILGQKVEFLVSFYNNEISEKSEIFDDQFSVERPDGSNFTLKIRSTKLEDSAMYFCASTRGQITYNEQFFGPGTRLTVL.

This chain uses TRBV5-4 with TRBJ1-5, with 11 bases matching TRBD1. The V gene end was trimmed by 0 bases and the J gene end by 7 bases; junction bases not matched to a gene: 6. The V gene's germline CDR1 is SGHNT and CDR2 YYREEE (reference sequence). The length of the CDR3 is 16 residues. The CDR3 loop is CASSLGGQGARQPQHF. The CDR3 DNA reads TGTGCCAGCAGCTTGGGTGGACAGGGGGCTCGGCAGCCCCAGCATTTT.

The V call is TRBV6-5, the J call TRBJ1-2, with D tentatively TRBD1 (6 bases). With 3 bases removed from V and 4 bases from J, the gap between germline ends came to 12 bases. This CDR3 has 14 residues. Germline CDR1 is MNHEY and CDR2 is SVGAGI. The chain's CDR3 is CASSYMQGSYGYTF. The CDR3 region has the DNA TGTGCCAGCAGTTATATGCAGGGGAGCTATGGCTACACCTTC.

The rearrangement joins TRBV6-1 to TRBJ2-3; TRBD1 agrees at 7 bases. CDR3 length equals 15 residues. Germline-derived CDR1 and CDR2 are MNHNS and SASEGT. The V segment lost 6 bases and the J segment 3 bases; nucleotides outside the gene matches: 9. The CDR3 coding sequence is TGTGCCAGCAGGACAGGGTCCCAGGGGACAGATACGCAGTATTTT. This sequence encodes CASRTGSQGTDTQYF.